A single sample gave rise to the 6 T cell receptor beta chains below, sequenced in a study of tissue T cells after allogeneic stem cell transplantation. Some clones are missing from TCRdb's copy, which holds only in-frame ones; the method was immunoSEQ multiplex PCR. This sample carries about 21,000 clones, more than 65% of them seen once, and the ten largest clones take 0.41%. Sequencing was done on a sample of blood. These receptors came from a female BALB/c mouse in good health. MHC haplotype of the mouse line: H2-d.

About this clone: The gene symbols are mouse symbols. The read gets to within 1 residue of the CDR3 end, and the germline J gene fills in the rest. The gene calls are TRBV29 and TRBJ1-1; D gene uncertain. The CDR3 has 13 residues. CDR1 is MSHET and CDR2 is SYDVDS in the germline V gene. Trimming stripped 5 bases from V and 0 bases from J, with 7 bases between. CDR3 sequence reads: CASSTNANTEVFF. The covered CDR3 bases are TGTGCTAGCAGTACAAATGCAAACACAGAAGTCTTC. The whole variable domain, remainder taken from reference TRBV29 and TRBJ1-1, is DMKVTQMPRYLIKRMGENVLLECGQDMSHETMYWYRQDPGLGLQLIYISYDVDSNSEGDIPKGYRVSRKKREHFSLILDSAKTNQTSVYFCASSTNANTEVFFGKGTRLTVV.

About this clone itself: Gene names refer to mouse genes. Coverage ceases 1 residue before the CDR3 finishes, and the germline J gene fills in the end. The chain recombines TRBV2 with TRBJ2-1, with TRBD2 matching over 12 bases. Germline V gene sequence: CDR1 LGHNA, CDR2 YSYQKL. The CDR3 sequence is 16 residues long. Trimming cost V 6 bases and J 3 bases; bases outside gene matches: 6. The CDR3 region is CASSPGTGGSYAEQFF. The CDR3 bases that were read are TGTGCCAGCAGTCCCGGGACTGGGGGGTCCTATGCTGAGCAGTTC.

This clone was detected only once. Gene names follow the mouse nomenclature. The CDR3 goes on 1 residue after the read ends, and that part is filled in from the germline J gene. V and J are TRBV1 and TRBJ1-2; no clear D gene. CDR1 and CDR2 (germline): NSQYPW, LRSPGD (reference sequence). Trimming took 0 bases from V and 0 from J, leaving 2 bases between them. The length of the CDR3 is 13 residues. CDR3 DNA (partial): TGCACCTGCAGTGCAGAGGCAAACTCCGACTACACC. Translation gives CTCSAEANSDYT. The entire CDR3 protein reads CTCSAEANSDYTF.

This clone was detected only once. The genes are named according to mouse. The CDR3 extends 1 residue past the end of the read, so its final part is completed from the germline J gene. This chain joins TRBV19 and TRBJ2-5, with 9 bases aligning to TRBD2. Germline V gives CDR1 FNHDT, CDR2 SITEND (reference sequence). V shed 5 bases and J 3 bases; nucleotides not matched to a gene: 7. This CDR3 spans 15 amino acids. This chain's CDR3 is CASRPTGGSQDTQYF. The sequenced part of the CDR3 DNA is TGTGCCAGCAGGCCCACTGGGGGGTCTCAAGACACCCAGTAC.

This clone came up once. The listed genes are named as in mouse. The sequence runs out 1 residue before the end of the CDR3; the remainder is reconstructed from the germline J gene. The chain employs TRBV19 and TRBJ2-2, with TRBD1 identical over 7 bases. The V gene end was trimmed by 4 bases and the J gene end by 0 bases; junction bases not matched to a gene: 6. The CDR3 is 16 amino acids. Looked up from germline, CDR1 is FNHDT and CDR2 is SITEND (reference sequence). The sequenced CDR3 bases are TGTGCCAGCAGTCCTCGACAGGGAGCAAACACCGGGCAGCTCTAC. Residues: CASSPRQGANTGQLY. The CDR3, in full, reads CASSPRQGANTGQLYF.

A few counts support this clone. Mouse gene names and germline throughout. From the germline J gene comes the end of the CDR3, since the read stops 1 residue before it. This chain links TRBV13-2 with TRBJ2-7; D might be TRBD1 or TRBD2, each matching 5 bases. CDR3 length: 14 residues. Looked up from germline, CDR1 is NNHNN and CDR2 is SYGAGS (reference sequence). V gave up 3 bases and J gave up 1 base, with 11 bases separating them. The CDR3 here is CASGGGTASYEQYF. The sequenced part of the CDR3 DNA is TGTGCCAGCGGTGGTGGGACCGCTTCCTATGAACAGTAC.